This T cell receptor (beta chain) was sequenced during a study of CD8+CD57+ T cells in acquired aplastic anemia. The wider study: Average DNA yield from sorted CD4+ and CD8+ cells was around 3 ug. The average read count for CD4+ cells in healthy donors was 8.5 million to 12 million.

This clonotype came up many times. What it binds is not known. Profiles of TCR beta VDJ and CDR3 were generated from a genomic DNA template. TCRdb re-analysed the reads in MiXCR, keeping a single row per CDR3 protein. The sample records 150,000 to 200,000 distinct CDR3 sequences, 35% to 55% being singletons. This CDR3 is 13 amino acids long. V was pared by 4 bases and J by 2 bases, with 8 bases between. Germline V gene lookup returns CDR1 LNHNV and CDR2 YYDKDF (reference sequence). Study findings and constraints: Patients shared twenty-nine CD8+ CDR3 sequences with controls.

Sequencing was carried out using sorted CD4+, CD8+, or CD8+CD57+ T cells (not recorded which) from PBMCs. V and J are TRBV15 and TRBJ1-2, with a weak D call TRBD1 (5 bases). The TCR originated in a human donor in good health. The CDR3 DNA reads as TGTGCCACCAGCATTGACAGAAACTATGGCTACACCTTC. Its translation: CATSIDRNYGYTF.